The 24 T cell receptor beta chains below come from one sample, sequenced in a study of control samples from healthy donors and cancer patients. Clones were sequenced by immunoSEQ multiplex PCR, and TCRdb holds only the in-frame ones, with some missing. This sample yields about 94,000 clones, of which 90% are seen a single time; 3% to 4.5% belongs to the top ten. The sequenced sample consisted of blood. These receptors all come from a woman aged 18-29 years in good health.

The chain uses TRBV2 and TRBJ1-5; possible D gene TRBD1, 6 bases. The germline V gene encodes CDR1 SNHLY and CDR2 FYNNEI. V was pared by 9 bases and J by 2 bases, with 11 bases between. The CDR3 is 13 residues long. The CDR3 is CASTGLGNQPQHF. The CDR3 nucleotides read TGTGCCAGTACAGGGCTCGGCAATCAGCCCCAGCATTTT.

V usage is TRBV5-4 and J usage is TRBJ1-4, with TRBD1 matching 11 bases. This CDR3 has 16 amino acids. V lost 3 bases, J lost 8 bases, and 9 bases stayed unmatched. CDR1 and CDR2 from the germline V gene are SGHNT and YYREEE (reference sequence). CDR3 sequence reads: CASSSGTGGFGEKLFF. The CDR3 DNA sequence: TGTGCCAGCAGCTCCGGGACAGGGGGTTTCGGGGAAAAACTGTTTTTT.

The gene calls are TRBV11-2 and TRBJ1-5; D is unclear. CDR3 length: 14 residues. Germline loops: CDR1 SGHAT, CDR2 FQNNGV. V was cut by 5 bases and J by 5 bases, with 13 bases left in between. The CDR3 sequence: CASSATQRDQPQHF. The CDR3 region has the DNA TGTGCCAGCAGCGCTACTCAAAGGGATCAGCCCCAGCATTTT.

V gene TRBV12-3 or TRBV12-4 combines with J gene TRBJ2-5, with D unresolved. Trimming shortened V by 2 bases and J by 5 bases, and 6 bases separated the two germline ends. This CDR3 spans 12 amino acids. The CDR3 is CASSLSWETQYF. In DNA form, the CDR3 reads TGTGCCAGCAGTTTATCATGGGAGACCCAGTACTTC.

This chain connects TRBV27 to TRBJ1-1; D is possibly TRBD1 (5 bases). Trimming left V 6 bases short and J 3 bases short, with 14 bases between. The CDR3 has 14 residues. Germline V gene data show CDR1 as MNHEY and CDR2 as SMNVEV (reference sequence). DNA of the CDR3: TGTGCCAGCAGCCGCCGGGGCCTCGACACTGAAGCTTTCTTT. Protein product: CASSRRGLDTEAFF.

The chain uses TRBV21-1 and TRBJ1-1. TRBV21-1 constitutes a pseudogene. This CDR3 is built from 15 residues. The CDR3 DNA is TGTGCCAGCAGCAAAGGCGAGGGATTGAACACTGAAGCTTTCTTT. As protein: CASSKGEGLNTEAFF.

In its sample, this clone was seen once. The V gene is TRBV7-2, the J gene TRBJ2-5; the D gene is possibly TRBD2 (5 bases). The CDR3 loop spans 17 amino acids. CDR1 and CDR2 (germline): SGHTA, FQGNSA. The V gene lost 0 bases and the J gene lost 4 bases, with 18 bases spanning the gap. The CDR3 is CASSLAVDPQRIETQYF. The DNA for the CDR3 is TGTGCCAGCAGCTTAGCGGTGGACCCCCAGCGGATAGAGACCCAGTACTTC.

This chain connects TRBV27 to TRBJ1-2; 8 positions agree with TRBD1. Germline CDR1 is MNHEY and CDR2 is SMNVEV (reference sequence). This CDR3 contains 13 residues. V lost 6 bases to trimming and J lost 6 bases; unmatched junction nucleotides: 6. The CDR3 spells CASRLTGADGYTF. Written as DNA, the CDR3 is TGTGCCAGCAGGCTGACAGGGGCAGATGGCTACACCTTC.

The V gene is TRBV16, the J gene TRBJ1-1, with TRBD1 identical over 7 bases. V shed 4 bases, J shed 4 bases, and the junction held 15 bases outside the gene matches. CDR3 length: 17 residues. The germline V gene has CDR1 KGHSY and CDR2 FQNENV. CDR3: CASSPLGGTGEGTEAFF. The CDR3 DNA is TGTGCCAGCAGCCCTTTGGGGGGTACAGGGGAAGGCACTGAAGCTTTCTTT.

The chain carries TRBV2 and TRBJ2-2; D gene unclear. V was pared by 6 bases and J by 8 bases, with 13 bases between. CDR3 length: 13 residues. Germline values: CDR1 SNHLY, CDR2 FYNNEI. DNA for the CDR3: TGTGCCAGCAGGCAATACGGGCAGGGGGAGCTGTTTTTT. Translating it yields CASRQYGQGELFF.

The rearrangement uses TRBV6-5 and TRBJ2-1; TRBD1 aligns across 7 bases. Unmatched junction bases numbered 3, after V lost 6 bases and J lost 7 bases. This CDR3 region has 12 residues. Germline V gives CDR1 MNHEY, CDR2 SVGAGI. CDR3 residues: CASRTGSNEQFF. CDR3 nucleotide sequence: TGTGCCAGCAGGACAGGGTCTAATGAGCAGTTCTTC.

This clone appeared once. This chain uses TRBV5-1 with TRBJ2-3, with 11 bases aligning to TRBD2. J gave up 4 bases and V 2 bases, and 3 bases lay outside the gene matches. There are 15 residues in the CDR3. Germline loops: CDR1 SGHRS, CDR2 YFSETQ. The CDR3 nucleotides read TGCGCCAGCAGCTTTAGCGGGGGGGACTCAGATACGCAGTATTTT. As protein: CASSFSGGDSDTQYF.

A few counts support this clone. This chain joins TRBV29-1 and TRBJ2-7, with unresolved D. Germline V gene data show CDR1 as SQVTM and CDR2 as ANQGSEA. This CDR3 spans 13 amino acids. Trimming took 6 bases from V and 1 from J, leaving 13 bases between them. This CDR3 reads CSVDSTESYEQYF. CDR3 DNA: TGCAGCGTCGACTCTACAGAATCCTACGAGCAGTACTTC.

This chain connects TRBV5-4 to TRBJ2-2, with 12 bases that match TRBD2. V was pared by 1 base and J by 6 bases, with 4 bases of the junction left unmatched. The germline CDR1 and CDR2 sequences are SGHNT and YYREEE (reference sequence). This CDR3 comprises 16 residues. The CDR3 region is CASSLYASGGAGELFF. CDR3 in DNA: TGTGCCAGCAGCTTGTATGCTAGCGGGGGGGCCGGGGAGCTGTTTTTT.

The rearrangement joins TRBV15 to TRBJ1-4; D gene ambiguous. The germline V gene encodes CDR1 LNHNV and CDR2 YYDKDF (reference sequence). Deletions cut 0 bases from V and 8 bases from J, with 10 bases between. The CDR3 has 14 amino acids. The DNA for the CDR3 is TGTGCCACCAGCAGAGATAATGAGGGCGAAAAACTGTTTTTT. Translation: CATSRDNEGEKLFF.

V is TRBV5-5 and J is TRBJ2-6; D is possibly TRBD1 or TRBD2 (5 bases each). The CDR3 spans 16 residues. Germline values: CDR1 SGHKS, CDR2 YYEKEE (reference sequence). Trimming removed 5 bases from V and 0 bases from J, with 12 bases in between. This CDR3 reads CASRPGPSSGANVLTF. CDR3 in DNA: TGTGCCAGCAGGCCGGGACCGAGCTCTGGGGCCAACGTCCTGACTTTC.

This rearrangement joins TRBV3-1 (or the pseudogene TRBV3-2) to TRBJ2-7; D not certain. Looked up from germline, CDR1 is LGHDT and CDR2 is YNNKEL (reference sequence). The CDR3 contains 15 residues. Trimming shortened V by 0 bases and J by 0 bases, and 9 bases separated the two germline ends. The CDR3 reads CASSQDLSSSYEQYF. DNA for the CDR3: TGTGCCAGCAGCCAAGATTTATCTAGCTCCTACGAGCAGTACTTC.

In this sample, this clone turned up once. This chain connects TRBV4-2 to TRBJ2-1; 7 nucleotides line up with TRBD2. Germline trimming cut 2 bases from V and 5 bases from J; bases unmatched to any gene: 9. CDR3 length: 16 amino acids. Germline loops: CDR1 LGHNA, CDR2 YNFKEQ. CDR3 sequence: CASSQYPGGNDNEQFF. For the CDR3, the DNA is TGTGCCAGCAGCCAATATCCGGGGGGTAATGACAATGAGCAGTTCTTC.

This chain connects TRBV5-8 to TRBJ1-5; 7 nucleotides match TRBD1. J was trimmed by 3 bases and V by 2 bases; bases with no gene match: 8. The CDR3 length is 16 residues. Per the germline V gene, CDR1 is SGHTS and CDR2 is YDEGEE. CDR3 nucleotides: TGTGCCAGCAGCTTAGGAGCGACAGGGAACAATCAGCCCCAGCATTTT. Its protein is CASSLGATGNNQPQHF. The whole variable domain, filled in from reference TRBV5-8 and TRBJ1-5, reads EAGVTQSPTHLIKTRGQQATLRCSPISGHTSVYWYQQALGLGLQFLLWYDEGEERNRGNFPPRFSGRQFPNYSSELNVNALELEDSALYLCASSLGATGNNQPQHFGDGTRLSIL.

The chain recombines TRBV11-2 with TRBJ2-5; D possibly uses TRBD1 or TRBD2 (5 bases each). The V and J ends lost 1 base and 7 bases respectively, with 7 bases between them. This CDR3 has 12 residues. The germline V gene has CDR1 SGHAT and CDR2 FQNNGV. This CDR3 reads CASSLVGATQYF. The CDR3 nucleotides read TGTGCCAGCAGCTTAGTCGGGGCGACCCAGTACTTC.

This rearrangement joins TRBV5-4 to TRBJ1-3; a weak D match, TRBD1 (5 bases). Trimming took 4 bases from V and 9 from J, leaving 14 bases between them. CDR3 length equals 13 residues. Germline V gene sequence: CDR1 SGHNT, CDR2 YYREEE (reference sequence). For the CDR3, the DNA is TGTGCCAGCAGCGCTGGGACCCCAGGCACCATATATTTT. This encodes CASSAGTPGTIYF.

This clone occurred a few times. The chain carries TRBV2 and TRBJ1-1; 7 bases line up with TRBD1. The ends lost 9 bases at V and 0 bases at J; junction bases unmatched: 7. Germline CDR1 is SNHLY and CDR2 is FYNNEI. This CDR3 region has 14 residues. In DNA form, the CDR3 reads TGTGCCAGGCAACCGGGACAGATGAACACTGAAGCTTTCTTT. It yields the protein CARQPGQMNTEAFF.

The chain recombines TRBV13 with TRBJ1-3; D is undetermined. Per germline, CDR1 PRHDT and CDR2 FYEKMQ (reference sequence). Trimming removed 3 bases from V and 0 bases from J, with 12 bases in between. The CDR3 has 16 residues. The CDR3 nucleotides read TGTGCCAGCAGCTTCCTTCGGGGTGACTCTGGAAACACCATATATTTT. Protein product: CASSFLRGDSGNTIYF. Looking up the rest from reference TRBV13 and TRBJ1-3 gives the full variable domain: AAGVIQSPRHLIKEKRETATLKCYPIPRHDTVYWYQQGPGQDPQFLISFYEKMQSDKGSIPDRFSAQQFSDYHSELNMSSLELGDSALYFCASSFLRGDSGNTIYFGEGSWLTVV.

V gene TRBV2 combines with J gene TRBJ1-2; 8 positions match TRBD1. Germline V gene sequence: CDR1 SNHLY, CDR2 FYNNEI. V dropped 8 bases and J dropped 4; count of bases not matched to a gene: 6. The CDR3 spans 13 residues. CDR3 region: CASSGQGSYGYTF. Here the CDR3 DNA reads TGTGCCAGCTCTGGACAGGGAAGCTATGGCTACACCTTC.